These 7 T cell receptor beta chains came from one sample sequenced in a study of T cells in Graves' hyperthyroidism and ophthalmopathy. Researchers amplified the TCR beta CDR3 regions from RNA transcripts. HTBI primers drove first-round RT-PCR of the TCR CDR3. MiXCR was run by TCRdb on the multiplex PCR reads, yielding one entry per CDR3 protein. The sample holds 350,000 to 400,000 distinct CDR3 sequences, 15% to 20% seen once. Specimen: blood. These receptors were taken from a man aged 18-30 years with Graves' ophthalmopathy.

This clonotype has just a few counts. The genes are TRBV2 and TRBJ1-1; 7 bases are shared with TRBD1. The CDR3 totals 18 residues. V trimming: 2 bases; J trimming: 3 bases; junction bases outside the gene matches: 15. Germline assignment: CDR1 SNHLY and CDR2 FYNNEI. This CDR3 is CASSEYIRAGGVDTEAFF. In nucleotides, the CDR3 is TGTGCCAGCAGTGAATATATTAGGGCAGGGGGGGTGGACACTGAAGCTTTCTTT.

This clonotype has only a few counts. CDR3 DNA: TGTGCCAGCAGCCAGGGGGGACACGGCAAAAACATTCAGTACTTC. Translation gives CASSQGGHGKNIQYF. The rearrangement uses TRBV4-2 and TRBJ2-4; the D call may be TRBD1 or TRBD2 (6 bases each). The CDR3 runs 15 residues. V lost 3 bases to trimming and J lost 3 bases, with 12 bases between them. The germline V gene has CDR1 LGHNA and CDR2 YNFKEQ.

This clonotype was found once. The V call is TRBV2, the J call TRBJ1-1; D is uncertain. V lost 7 bases and J lost 5, with 14 bases in between. In germline, CDR1 is SNHLY, CDR2 FYNNEI. The CDR3 sequence is 13 residues long. The CDR3 DNA reads as TGTGCCAGCACTCTCGGCCCGCGGACTGAAGCTTTCTTT. This sequence encodes CASTLGPRTEAFF.

This clonotype was observed many times. J is TRBJ2-3 and V is TRBV12-3 or TRBV12-4; TRBD1 aligns across 9 bases. J gave up 3 bases and V 6 bases, and 7 bases lay outside the gene matches. The CDR3 has 15 residues. As DNA, the CDR3 is TGTGCCAGCAGCGGAGACAGGGGGTGGACAGATACGCAGTATTTT. The encoded protein is CASSGDRGWTDTQYF.

This clonotype was observed a handful of times. The genes are TRBV5-1 and TRBJ1-5; possibly TRBD1 for D (5 bases). Germline loops: CDR1 SGHRS, CDR2 YFSETQ. This CDR3 spans 16 amino acids. V lost 3 bases to trimming and J lost 5 bases, with 18 bases between them. CDR3 region: CASSCGQKWVDQPQHF. As DNA, the CDR3 is TGCGCCAGCAGCTGTGGACAAAAGTGGGTGGATCAGCCCCAGCATTTT.

This clonotype has ten or more counts. The genes are TRBV7-9 and TRBJ2-1; 9 bases fit TRBD2. V gave up 0 bases and J gave up 3 bases; unmatched junction bases: 0. The CDR3 loop spans 15 amino acids. Germline V gene data show CDR1 as SEHNR and CDR2 as FQNEAQ (reference sequence). Written as DNA, the CDR3 is TGTGCCAGCAGCTTAGCTAGCGGGGGCTACAATGAGCAGTTCTTC. This translates into CASSLASGGYNEQFF.

The rearrangement uses TRBV14 and TRBJ1-1, with D possibly being TRBD1 (6 bases). V shed 4 bases and J shed 5 bases, with 17 bases lying between them. The CDR3 has 15 amino acids. CDR1 SGHDN and CDR2 FVKESK come from the germline V gene. CDR3 nucleotide sequence: TGTGCCAGCAGCCTGAACGGGGGCGCGGGGACTGAAGCTTTCTTT. Protein: CASSLNGGAGTEAFF.